Shown below are 10 T cell receptor beta chains from a single sample sequenced in a study of shared clonotypes between healthy human individuals. Repertoires were generated with immunoSEQ multiplex PCR, while TCRdb's copy carries only in-frame clones and drops some. The sample gives hundreds of thousands of clones, about 96% of which show up once; about 0.064% is in the top ten. Sample: naive CD4+ T cells sorted from blood. Described subset: CD45RA+ positively selected. The receptors shown here come from a woman in her 30s in good health.

V usage is TRBV6-6 and J usage is TRBJ2-7; 11 bases agree with TRBD1. The CDR3 length is 15 residues. The V gene's germline CDR1 is MNHNY and CDR2 SVGAGI (reference sequence). The V and J ends lost 8 bases and 3 bases, in that order; junction bases with no gene match: 9. The chain's CDR3 is CASAKGGTGGYEQYF. The CDR3 bases are TGTGCCAGCGCTAAGGGGGGGACAGGGGGCTACGAGCAGTACTTC.

The J gene is TRBJ2-7, the V gene TRBV27; D perhaps matches TRBD2 (6 bases). The CDR3 contains 15 residues. V lost 5 bases and J lost 1, with 15 bases in between. The germline V gene has CDR1 MNHEY and CDR2 SMNVEV (reference sequence). CDR3 nucleotides: TGTGCCAGCAGTCCCCGTGCGGGATCGTCCTACGAGCAGTACTTC. It encodes CASSPRAGSSYEQYF.

This chain links TRBV27 with TRBJ1-2; maybe TRBD1 (5 bases). Germline V lookup: CDR1 MNHEY, CDR2 SMNVEV (reference sequence). The CDR3 contains 13 residues. V was shortened by 3 bases and J by 1 base, with 6 bases between the two germline ends. CDR3 protein: CASSFDSNYGYTF. The DNA for the CDR3 is TGTGCCAGCAGTTTCGACAGTAACTATGGCTACACCTTC.

The V gene is TRBV10-3, the J gene TRBJ1-1; possible D gene TRBD1, 5 bases. Germline CDR1 reads ENHRY; CDR2 reads SYGVKD. This CDR3 is 14 amino acids long. V gave up 6 bases and J gave up 4 bases, with 15 bases separating them. CDR3 bases: TGTGCCATCAGCGCAGGGATTGGGGGCACTGAAGCTTTCTTT. Translating it yields CAISAGIGGTEAFF.

This clone has just one count. This sequence joins TRBV2 and TRBJ1-2; 7 bases match TRBD1. Germline CDR1 SNHLY, CDR2 FYNNEI. Losses at the gene ends were 0 bases for V and 6 bases for J; bases not matched to a gene: 13. The CDR3 sequence is 17 residues long. In nucleotides, the CDR3 is TGTGCCAGCAGTGAAGCGGGTCAGGCATACAGGGGCCATGGCTACACCTTC. Its translation is CASSEAGQAYRGHGYTF.

V usage is TRBV2 and J usage is TRBJ2-1; maybe TRBD1 (6 bases). V lost 4 bases and J lost 5, with 12 bases in between. CDR3 length equals 14 residues. CDR1 and CDR2 (germline): SNHLY, FYNNEI. DNA of the CDR3: TGTGCCAGCAGTGTGACTGGACAGAACAATGAGCAGTTCTTC. Its translation is CASSVTGQNNEQFF.

As DNA, the CDR3 is TGTGCCAGCAGCATTGCGAGCTCTGGAAACACCATATATTTT. As protein: CASSIASSGNTIYF. V usage is TRBV11-2 and J usage is TRBJ1-3; D remains ambiguous. V dropped 5 bases and J dropped 0 bases, with 8 bases sitting between them. The CDR3 covers 14 residues. Per the germline V gene, CDR1 is SGHAT and CDR2 is FQNNGV.

The CDR3 is CASRPRSYEQYF. The CDR3 DNA reads TGTGCCAGCAGACCCAGGTCCTACGAGCAGTACTTC. V is TRBV28 and J is TRBJ2-7; D uncertain. CDR3 length equals 12 residues. The germline V gene encodes CDR1 MDHEN and CDR2 SYDVKM. V was trimmed by 6 bases and J by 1 base, leaving 7 bases between them.

The rearrangement uses TRBV28 and TRBJ1-4, with D possibly TRBD1 on 5 matching bases. Germline V gene sequence: CDR1 MDHEN, CDR2 SYDVKM. Trimming took off 5 bases at V and 10 bases at J, with 11 bases between the two ends. This CDR3 is 12 amino acids long. Written as DNA, the CDR3 is TGTGCCAGCAGTCCCAGGGCCGGAAAACTGTTTTTT. Amino acids: CASSPRAGKLFF. Looking up the rest from reference TRBV28 and TRBJ1-4 gives the full variable domain: DVKVTQSSRYLVKRTGEKVFLECVQDMDHENMFWYRQDPGLGLRLIYFSYDVKMKEKGDIPEGYSVSREKKERFSLILESASTNQTSMYLCASSPRAGKLFFGSGTQLSVL.

This sequence joins TRBV5-1 and TRBJ2-2; D remains unclear. V lost 4 bases and J lost 5, with 15 bases in between. Looked up from germline, CDR1 is SGHRS and CDR2 is YFSETQ. The CDR3 runs to 15 residues. The chain's CDR3 is CASSHRSVPTGELFF. The CDR3 coding sequence is TGCGCCAGCAGCCACCGCTCAGTACCAACCGGGGAGCTGTTTTTT.